This entry describes one T cell receptor beta chain. Within the sample, other DNA sequences also encode this same CDR3. Looked up from germline, CDR1 is SGHRS and CDR2 is YFSETQ. The CDR3 has 14 amino acids. Trimming removed 1 base from V and 1 base from J, with 8 bases in between. These data are taken from a study of blood T cell repertoires in COVID-19. Across the study: COVID-19 samples from acute and convalescent phases originated in the United States, Italy and Spain.

In the study's own analysis: For nucleated cells, counts were estimated from reference gene primer amplification. Repertoires were generated with immunoSEQ multiplex PCR, while TCRdb's copy carries only in-frame clones and drops some. D and trimming come from the DNA, and the V and J calls and clone size come from that table. The table has 120,000 or so clones, roughly 90% seen once. The receptor comes from a middle-aged man with acute or convalescent COVID-19. Material for sequencing was peripheral blood. This sequence joins TRBV5-1 and TRBJ2-5; D is perhaps TRBD1 (5 bases). The CDR3 region is CASSLTTAQETQYF. In DNA form, the CDR3 reads TGCGCCAGCAGCTTGACGACAGCCCAAGAGACCCAGTACTTC.